The TCR beta chain under discussion was sequenced for a study of prognosis after radiotherapy for stage I lung cancer. About this clonotype: The antigen is not known.

Study results and limitations: Usage of the TRBV and TRBJ genes (in patients with versus without metastases) was reportedly different. Whether the expanded TCR clones were tumor-specific was not determined.

The study amplified the TCR beta CDR3 region from genomic DNA. This amplification was carried out by two rounds of multiplex PCR. During first-round PCR, primers specific to each TRBV and TRBJ gene were used. Universal primers featured in the second PCR round. TCRdb reprocessed the multiplex PCR reads via MiXCR and lists one record per CDR3 protein. The data contain 15,000 to 20,000 distinct CDR3 sequences, about 46% of them singletons. Germline lookup yields CDR1 SGHAT and CDR2 FQNNGV. V lost 4 bases and J lost 4; bases outside the gene matches: 5. The CDR3 runs to 15 residues. The chain links TRBV11-2 to TRBJ1-3; TRBD1 agrees at 9 bases. This material consisted of PBMCs, taken before or after stereotactic body radiation therapy (not recorded which). This clonotype originated in a donor aged 50 or older with non-small cell lung cancer. The CDR3: CASSSDRGLGNTIYF. CDR3 nucleotides: TGTGCCAGCAGCTCCGACAGGGGGTTGGGAAACACCATATATTTT.